The rows below give T cell receptor beta chains drawn from one sample of a study of cytomegalovirus exposure and HLA in healthy donors. Sequencing was performed with immunoSEQ multiplex PCR; in TCRdb, only in-frame clones are kept and a portion is missing. The sample has hundreds of thousands of clones, approximately 70% seen once. Source material: PBMCs. The receptors were sampled from a man in his forties in good health and CMV-seropositive. CDR3s include the opening cysteine and the closing phenylalanine or tryptophan. The D gene is left open where the match is weak. A clone size is listed for some rows: how often the clone was seen (once, few, many), or a class if it is expanded.

V gene: TRBV9; clone size: NA; D gene: TRBD1; J gene: TRBJ2-3; CDR3 protein: CASSPRQGVADTQYF; CDR3 DNA: TGTGCCAGCAGCCCTCGACAGGGAGTAGCAGATACGCAGTATTTT
V gene: TRBV5-5; clone size: few; D gene: TRBD2; J gene: TRBJ2-1; CDR3 protein: CASSFRTTGGEQFF; CDR3 DNA: TGTGCCAGCAGCTTTCGGACAACGGGGGGTGAGCAGTTCTTC
V gene: TRBV5-6; clone size: once; D gene: NA; J gene: TRBJ2-1; CDR3 protein: CASMPRGYNEQFF; CDR3 DNA: TGTGCCAGTATGCCAAGAGGGTACAATGAGCAGTTCTTC
V gene: TRBV5-1; clone size: NA; D gene: TRBD1; J gene: TRBJ2-7; CDR3 protein: CASSWGSGGQGSYEQYF; CDR3 DNA: TGCGCCAGCAGCTGGGGCTCAGGTGGACAGGGATCCTACGAGCAGTACTTC
V gene: TRBV7-2; clone size: NA; D gene: NA; J gene: TRBJ1-5; CDR3 protein: CASSLGQTRQPQHF; CDR3 DNA: TGTGCCAGCAGCTTGGGACAAACGCGGCAGCCCCAGCATTTT
V gene: TRBV19; clone size: NA; D gene: TRBD1; J gene: TRBJ1-2; CDR3 protein: CASSRRTGTTSNYGYTF; CDR3 DNA: TGTGCCAGTAGTAGGCGGACAGGGACAACCTCAAACTATGGCTACACCTTC
V gene: TRBV11-2; clone size: NA; D gene: TRBD1; J gene: TRBJ1-2; CDR3 protein: CASSLDPRGPNYGYTF; CDR3 DNA: TGTGCCAGCAGCTTAGATCCTAGGGGGCCTAACTATGGCTACACCTTC
V gene: TRBV5-1; clone size: NA; D gene: NA; J gene: TRBJ1-3; CDR3 protein: CASSQETAGAGNTIYF; CDR3 DNA: TGCGCCAGCAGCCAAGAAACTGCAGGGGCTGGAAACACCATATATTTT
V gene: TRBV4-1; clone size: NA; D gene: TRBD1; J gene: TRBJ1-4; CDR3 protein: CASSPRDRAQTATNEKLFF; CDR3 DNA: TGCGCCAGCAGCCCACGGGACAGGGCCCAGACAGCAACTAATGAAAAACTATTTTTT
V gene: TRBV2; clone size: NA; D gene: NA; J gene: TRBJ1-4; CDR3 protein: CASSERPVEKLFF; CDR3 DNA: TGTGCCAGCAGTGAGCGCCCCGTGGAAAAACTGTTTTTT
V gene: TRBV6-6; clone size: NA; D gene: NA; J gene: TRBJ2-1; CDR3 protein: CASTGLFYNEQFF; CDR3 DNA: TGTGCCAGCACGGGACTTTTCTACAATGAGCAGTTCTTC
V gene: TRBV7-6; clone size: NA; D gene: NA; J gene: TRBJ2-4; CDR3 protein: CASSRGGGQGNIQYF; CDR3 DNA: TGTGCCAGCAGCCGGGGAGGGGGGCAGGGGAACATTCAGTACTTC
V gene: TRBV6-1; clone size: NA; D gene: NA; J gene: TRBJ1-3; CDR3 protein: CASSEAGRTGNTIYF; CDR3 DNA: TGTGCCAGCAGTGAAGCAGGCAGGACTGGAAACACCATATATTTT
V gene: TRBV27; clone size: few; D gene: NA; J gene: TRBJ1-4; CDR3 protein: CASSLSPVAGEKLFF; CDR3 DNA: TGTGCCAGCAGTTTATCTCCAGTGGCGGGTGAAAAACTGTTTTTT
V gene: TRBV6-5; clone size: NA; D gene: NA; J gene: TRBJ1-4; CDR3 protein: CASQRQRNEKLFF; CDR3 DNA: TGTGCCAGCCAGAGACAGCGTAATGAAAAACTGTTTTTT
V gene: TRBV4-1; clone size: NA; D gene: NA; J gene: TRBJ1-2; CDR3 protein: CASSRVGEGGYTF; CDR3 DNA: TGCGCCAGCAGCCGCGTGGGGGAGGGTGGCTACACCTTC
V gene: TRBV11-2; clone size: NA; D gene: NA; J gene: TRBJ1-3; CDR3 protein: CASSLRGAGSSGNTIYF; CDR3 DNA: TGTGCCAGCAGCTTAAGAGGGGCGGGGAGCTCTGGAAACACCATATATTTT
V gene: TRBV11-1; clone size: once; D gene: NA; J gene: TRBJ2-7; CDR3 protein: CASSLIGPYEQYF; CDR3 DNA: TGTGCCAGCAGCTTAATTGGGCCGTACGAGCAGTACTTC
V gene: TRBV19; clone size: NA; D gene: TRBD2; J gene: TRBJ2-1; CDR3 protein: CASTSGGNEQFF; CDR3 DNA: TGTGCCAGTACTAGCGGGGGGAATGAGCAGTTCTTC
V gene: TRBV9; clone size: NA; D gene: NA; J gene: TRBJ1-2; CDR3 protein: CASSVGHRGYGYTF; CDR3 DNA: TGTGCCAGCAGCGTAGGACACCGGGGCTATGGCTACACCTTC
V gene: TRBV10-3; clone size: NA; D gene: NA; J gene: TRBJ2-2; CDR3 protein: CAIAERTGELFF; CDR3 DNA: TGTGCCATAGCCGAGAGAACCGGGGAGCTGTTTTTT
V gene: TRBV4-1; clone size: few; D gene: TRBD1; J gene: TRBJ1-1; CDR3 protein: CASSQEGQVITEAFF; CDR3 DNA: TGCGCCAGCAGCCAAGAGGGACAGGTAATCACTGAAGCTTTCTTT
V gene: TRBV5-8; clone size: NA; D gene: NA; J gene: TRBJ1-1; CDR3 protein: CASSLDSGGWNTEAFF; CDR3 DNA: TGTGCCAGCAGCTTGGATTCCGGGGGGTGGAACACTGAAGCTTTCTTT
V gene: TRBV27; clone size: NA; D gene: NA; J gene: TRBJ1-2; CDR3 protein: CASSLSGARGYGYTF; CDR3 DNA: TGTGCCAGCAGTTTATCAGGGGCCAGGGGCTATGGCTACACCTTC
V gene: TRBV27; clone size: NA; D gene: NA; J gene: TRBJ1-1; CDR3 protein: CASSQGQSRRTEAFF; CDR3 DNA: TGTGCCAGCAGCCAAGGTCAATCCCGGCGGACTGAAGCTTTCTTT
V gene: TRBV2; clone size: NA; D gene: TRBD1; J gene: TRBJ2-2; CDR3 protein: CASRQGGTGELFF; CDR3 DNA: TGTGCCAGTAGACAGGGCGGGACCGGGGAGCTGTTTTTT
V gene: TRBV13; clone size: once; D gene: TRBD1; J gene: TRBJ1-3; CDR3 protein: CASSRDRGRRNTIYF; CDR3 DNA: TGTGCCAGCAGCCGTGACAGGGGTCGTAGGAACACCATATATTTT
V gene: TRBV10-3; clone size: NA; D gene: NA; J gene: TRBJ2-3; CDR3 protein: CAISGTLNGPSTDTQYF; CDR3 DNA: TGTGCCATCAGTGGGACTCTCAATGGCCCTTCCACAGATACGCAGTATTTT
V gene: TRBV6-6; clone size: NA; D gene: NA; J gene: TRBJ2-3; CDR3 protein: CASSPLGGALTDTQYF; CDR3 DNA: TGTGCCAGCAGCCCTTTGGGGGGGGCCTTGACAGATACGCAGTATTTT
V gene: TRBV7-9; clone size: NA; D gene: TRBD1; J gene: TRBJ2-2; CDR3 protein: CASRDRMDTGELFF; CDR3 DNA: TGTGCCAGCAGGGACAGGATGGACACCGGGGAGCTGTTTTTT
V gene: TRBV7-9; clone size: NA; D gene: TRBD1; J gene: TRBJ1-4; CDR3 protein: CASSLAGTGEKLFF; CDR3 DNA: TGTGCCAGCAGCTTAGCGGGGACAGGGGAAAAACTGTTTTTT
V gene: TRBV5-5; clone size: NA; D gene: NA; J gene: TRBJ1-1; CDR3 protein: CASSSGENRWIYTEAFF; CDR3 DNA: TGTGCCAGCAGCTCAGGGGAGAACAGGTGGATTTACACTGAAGCTTTCTTT
V gene: TRBV7-6; clone size: NA; D gene: NA; J gene: TRBJ2-1; CDR3 protein: CASSLIGDINNEQFF; CDR3 DNA: TGTGCCAGCAGCTTAATAGGGGACATAAACAATGAGCAGTTCTTC
V gene: TRBV5-6; clone size: NA; D gene: TRBD1; J gene: TRBJ2-6; CDR3 protein: CASSRKGGAGANVLTF; CDR3 DNA: TGTGCCAGCAGCCGGAAAGGGGGCGCCGGGGCCAACGTCCTGACTTTC
V gene: TRBV6-5; clone size: NA; D gene: NA; J gene: TRBJ2-2; CDR3 protein: CASLSSSGELFF; CDR3 DNA: TGTGCCAGCTTATCGTCCTCCGGGGAGCTGTTTTTT
V gene: TRBV27; clone size: NA; D gene: NA; J gene: TRBJ2-1; CDR3 protein: CASSLDIYNEQFF; CDR3 DNA: TGTGCCAGCAGCCTGGACATTTACAATGAGCAGTTCTTC
V gene: TRBV18; clone size: NA; D gene: NA; J gene: TRBJ2-1; CDR3 protein: CASSPPSDFYNEQFF; CDR3 DNA: TGTGCCAGCTCACCACCTAGCGATTTCTACAATGAGCAGTTCTTC